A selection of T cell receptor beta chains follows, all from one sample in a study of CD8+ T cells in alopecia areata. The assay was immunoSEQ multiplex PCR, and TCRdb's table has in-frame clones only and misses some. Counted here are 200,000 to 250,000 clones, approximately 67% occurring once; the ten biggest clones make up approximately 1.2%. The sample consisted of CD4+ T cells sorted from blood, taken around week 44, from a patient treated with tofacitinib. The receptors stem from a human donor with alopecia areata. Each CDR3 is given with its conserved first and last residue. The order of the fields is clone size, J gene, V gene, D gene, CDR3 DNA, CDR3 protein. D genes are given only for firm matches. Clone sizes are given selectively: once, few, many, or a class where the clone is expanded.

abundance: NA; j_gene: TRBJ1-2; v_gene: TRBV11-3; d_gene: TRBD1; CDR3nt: TGTGCCAGCAGCTTGGAAGGGACAGGGGACTATGGCTACACCTTC; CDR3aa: CASSLEGTGDYGYTF
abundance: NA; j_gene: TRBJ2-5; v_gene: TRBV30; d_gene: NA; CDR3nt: TGTGCCTGGAGTGTTTTGGGACACCCAGAAGAGACCCAGTACTTC; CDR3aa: CAWSVLGHPEETQYF
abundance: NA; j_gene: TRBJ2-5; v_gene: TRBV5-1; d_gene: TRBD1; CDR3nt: TGCGCCAGCAGCTTGGCCGCAGGGGGCCAAGAGACCCAGTACTTC; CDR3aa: CASSLAAGGQETQYF
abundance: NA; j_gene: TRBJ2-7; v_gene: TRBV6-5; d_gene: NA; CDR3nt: TGTGCCAGCAGTTACCAGTCCGGACCCTACGAGCAGTACTTC; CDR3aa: CASSYQSGPYEQYF
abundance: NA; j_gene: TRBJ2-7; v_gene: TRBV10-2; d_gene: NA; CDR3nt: TGCGCCAGCAGTGGAGGGCCCTACGAGCAGTACTTC; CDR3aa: CASSGGPYEQYF
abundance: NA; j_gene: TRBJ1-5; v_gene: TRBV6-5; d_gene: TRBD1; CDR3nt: TGTGCCAGCAGGGGGACAGCTAGCAATCAGCCCCAGCATTTT; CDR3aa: CASRGTASNQPQHF
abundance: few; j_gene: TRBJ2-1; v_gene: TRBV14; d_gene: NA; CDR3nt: TGTGCCAGCAGCCGGGAACTAGCAGATGAGCAGTTCTTC; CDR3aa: CASSRELADEQFF
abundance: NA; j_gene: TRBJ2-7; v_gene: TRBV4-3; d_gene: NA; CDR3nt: TGCGCCAGCAGCCAAGTTTTATCGGGACAGCAGTACTTC; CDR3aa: CASSQVLSGQQYF
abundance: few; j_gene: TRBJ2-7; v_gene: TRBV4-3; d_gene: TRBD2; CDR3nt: TGCGCCAGCAGCCATACTAGCGGGTCCCTCTACGAGCAGTACTTC; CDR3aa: CASSHTSGSLYEQYF
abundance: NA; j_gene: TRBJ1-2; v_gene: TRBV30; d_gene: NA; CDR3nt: TGTGCCTGGAGCCGGGACCCTACTAACTATGGCTACACCTTC; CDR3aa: CAWSRDPTNYGYTF
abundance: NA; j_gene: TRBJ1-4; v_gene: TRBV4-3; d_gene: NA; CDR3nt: TGCGCCAGCAGCCAAGATCATAACGGCGAAAAACTGTTTTTT; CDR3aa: CASSQDHNGEKLFF
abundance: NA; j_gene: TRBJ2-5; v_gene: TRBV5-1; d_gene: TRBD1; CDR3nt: TGCGCCAGCAGCTTGGTTCCGGGACAGGGTTACGAGACCCAGTACTTC; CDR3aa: CASSLVPGQGYETQYF
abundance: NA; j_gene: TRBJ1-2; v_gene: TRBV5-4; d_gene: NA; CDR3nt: TGTGCCAGCAGCCACCAAGCCAGGGAGGGCTATGGCTACACCTTC; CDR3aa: CASSHQAREGYGYTF